At least ten counts were recorded for the clone carrying this TCR beta chain. The target antigen is unknown. This sample was included in a study of Graves' ophthalmopathy and Graves' hyperthyroidism. Amplification of the TCR beta CDR3 regions used RNA transcripts (as template). The workflow started with a first-round RT-PCR run with HTBI primers and then moved on to a second-round multiplex PCR. Using its own MiXCR run on the multiplex PCR reads, TCRdb lists one record per CDR3 protein. The sample records about 220,000 distinct CDR3 sequences, roughly 21% being singletons. Where ophthalmopathy was present, donors had moderate-to-severe activity, CAS ≥3, NOSPECS ≥4 and duration under 3 months. The CDR3 length is 15 residues. From germline, CDR1 is SGHDT and CDR2 YYEEEE. The junction had 11 bases not matched to a gene; V was cut back by 4 bases and J by 7 bases. Study-level results: At about 69% sensitivity and 72% to 75% specificity, the model predicted progression of the ophthalmopathy.

The chain recombines TRBV5-6 with TRBJ1-2; TRBD1 agrees at 9 bases. What was sequenced was peripheral blood. The TCR comes from a woman aged 45-59 years with Graves' ophthalmopathy. CDR3 DNA: TGTGCCAGCAGCCTTGGGGGGACAGGGCAGGTTGGCTACACCTTC. It translates to CASSLGGTGQVGYTF.